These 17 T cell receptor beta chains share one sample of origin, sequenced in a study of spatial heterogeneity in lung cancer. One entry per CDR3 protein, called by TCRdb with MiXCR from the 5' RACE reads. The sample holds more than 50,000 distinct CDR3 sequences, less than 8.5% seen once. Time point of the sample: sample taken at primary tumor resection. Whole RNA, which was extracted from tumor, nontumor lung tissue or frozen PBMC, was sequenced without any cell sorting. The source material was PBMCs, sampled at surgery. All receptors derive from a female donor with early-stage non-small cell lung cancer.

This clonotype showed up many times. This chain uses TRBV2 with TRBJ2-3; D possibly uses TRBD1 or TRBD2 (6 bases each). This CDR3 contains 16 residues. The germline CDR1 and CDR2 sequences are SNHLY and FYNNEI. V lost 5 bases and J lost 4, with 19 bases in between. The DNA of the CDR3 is TGTGCCAGCAGTTCGTCTCGGGGGCGGCCGGCAGATACGCAGTATTTT. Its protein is CASSSSRGRPADTQYF.

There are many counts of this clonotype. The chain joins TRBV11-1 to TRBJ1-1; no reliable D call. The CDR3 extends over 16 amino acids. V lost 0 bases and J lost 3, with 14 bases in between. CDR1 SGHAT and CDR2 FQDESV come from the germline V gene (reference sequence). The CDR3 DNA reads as TGTGCCAGCAGCTTAGCGACGGGGTCTAGGGACACTGAAGCTTTCTTT. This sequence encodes CASSLATGSRDTEAFF.

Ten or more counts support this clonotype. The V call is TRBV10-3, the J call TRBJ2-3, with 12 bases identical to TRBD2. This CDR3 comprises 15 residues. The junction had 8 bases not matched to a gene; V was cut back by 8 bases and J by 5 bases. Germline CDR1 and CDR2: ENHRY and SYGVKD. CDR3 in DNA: TGTGCCATCCAAAGCCTAGCGGGGGGGCGAGATACGCAGTATTTT. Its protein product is CAIQSLAGGRDTQYF.

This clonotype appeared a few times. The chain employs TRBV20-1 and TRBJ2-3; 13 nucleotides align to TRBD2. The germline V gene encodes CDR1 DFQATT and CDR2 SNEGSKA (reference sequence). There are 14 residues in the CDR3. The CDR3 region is CSHPLAGGSDTQYF. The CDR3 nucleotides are TGCAGCCATCCACTAGCGGGGGGGTCCGATACGCAGTATTTT.

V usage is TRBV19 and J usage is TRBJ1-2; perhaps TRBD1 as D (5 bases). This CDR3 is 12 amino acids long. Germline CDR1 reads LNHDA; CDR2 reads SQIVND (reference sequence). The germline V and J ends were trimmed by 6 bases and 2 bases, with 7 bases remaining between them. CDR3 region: CASRRDNYGYTF. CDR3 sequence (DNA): TGTGCCAGTAGGCGGGACAACTATGGCTACACCTTC.

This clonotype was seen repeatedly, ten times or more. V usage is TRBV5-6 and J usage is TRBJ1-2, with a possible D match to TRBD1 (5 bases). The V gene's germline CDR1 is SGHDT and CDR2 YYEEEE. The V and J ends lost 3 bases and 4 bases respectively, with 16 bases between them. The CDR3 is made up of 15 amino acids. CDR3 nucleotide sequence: TGTGCCAGCAGCTCAGCTCCGTGGCAGGGCTATGGCTACACCTTC. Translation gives CASSSAPWQGYGYTF.

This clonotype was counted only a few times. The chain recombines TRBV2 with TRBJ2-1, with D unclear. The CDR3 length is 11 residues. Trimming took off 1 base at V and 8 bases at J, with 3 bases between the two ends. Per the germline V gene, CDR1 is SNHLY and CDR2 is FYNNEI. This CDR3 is CASSEVYEQFF. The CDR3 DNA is TGTGCCAGCAGTGAAGTATATGAGCAGTTCTTC.

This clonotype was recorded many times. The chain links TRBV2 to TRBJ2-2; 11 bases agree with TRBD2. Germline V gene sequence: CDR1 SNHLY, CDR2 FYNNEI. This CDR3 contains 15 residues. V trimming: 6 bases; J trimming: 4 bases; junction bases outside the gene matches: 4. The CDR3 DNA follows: TGTGCCAGCAGGCCGGGACTAGCGGTCACCGGGGAGCTGTTTTTT. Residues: CASRPGLAVTGELFF.

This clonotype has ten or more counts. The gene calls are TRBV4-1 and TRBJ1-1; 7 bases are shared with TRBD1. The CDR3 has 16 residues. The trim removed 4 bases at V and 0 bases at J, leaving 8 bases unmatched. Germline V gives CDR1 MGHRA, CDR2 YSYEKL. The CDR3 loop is CASSLRDRAMNTEAFF. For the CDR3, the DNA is TGCGCCAGCAGCCTCCGGGACAGAGCCATGAACACTGAAGCTTTCTTT.

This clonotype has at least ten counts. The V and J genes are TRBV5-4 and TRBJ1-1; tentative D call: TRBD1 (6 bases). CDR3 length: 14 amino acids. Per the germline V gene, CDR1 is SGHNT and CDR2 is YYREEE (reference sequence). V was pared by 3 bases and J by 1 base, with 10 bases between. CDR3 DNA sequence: TGTGCCAGCAGCTCAGGACAGAAGAACACTGAAGCTTTCTTT. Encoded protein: CASSSGQKNTEAFF.

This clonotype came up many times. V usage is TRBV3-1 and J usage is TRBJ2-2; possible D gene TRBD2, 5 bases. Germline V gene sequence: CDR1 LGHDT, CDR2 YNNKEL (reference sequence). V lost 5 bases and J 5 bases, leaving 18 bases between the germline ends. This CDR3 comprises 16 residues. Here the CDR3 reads CASSSASGVLTGELFF. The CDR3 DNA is TGTGCCAGCAGCTCCGCGTCCGGGGTCCTAACCGGGGAGCTGTTTTTT.

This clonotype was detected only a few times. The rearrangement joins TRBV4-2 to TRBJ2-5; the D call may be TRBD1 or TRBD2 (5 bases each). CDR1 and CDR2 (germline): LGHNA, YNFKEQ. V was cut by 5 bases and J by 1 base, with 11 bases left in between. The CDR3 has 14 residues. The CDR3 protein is CASSLGEPQETQYF. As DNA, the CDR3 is TGTGCCAGCAGCTTGGGGGAACCCCAAGAGACCCAGTACTTC.

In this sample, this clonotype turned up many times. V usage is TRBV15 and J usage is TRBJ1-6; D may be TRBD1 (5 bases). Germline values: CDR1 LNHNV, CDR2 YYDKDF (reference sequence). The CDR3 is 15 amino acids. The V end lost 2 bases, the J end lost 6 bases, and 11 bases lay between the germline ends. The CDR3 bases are TGTGCCACCAGCAGACGGACTCAGGGTAATTCACCCCTCCACTTT. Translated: CATSRRTQGNSPLHF.

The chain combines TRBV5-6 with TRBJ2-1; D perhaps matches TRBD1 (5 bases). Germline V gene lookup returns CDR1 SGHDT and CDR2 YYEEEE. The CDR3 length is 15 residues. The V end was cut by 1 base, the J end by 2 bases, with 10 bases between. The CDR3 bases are TGTGCCAGCAGCTTGCCGCAGGGTCCCTACAATGAGCAGTTCTTC. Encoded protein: CASSLPQGPYNEQFF. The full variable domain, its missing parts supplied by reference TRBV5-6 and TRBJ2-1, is DAGVTQSPTHLIKTRGQQVTLRCSPKSGHDTVSWYQQALGQGPQFIFQYYEEEERQRGNFPDRFSGHQFPNYSSELNVNALLLGDSALYLCASSLPQGPYNEQFFGPGTRLTVL.

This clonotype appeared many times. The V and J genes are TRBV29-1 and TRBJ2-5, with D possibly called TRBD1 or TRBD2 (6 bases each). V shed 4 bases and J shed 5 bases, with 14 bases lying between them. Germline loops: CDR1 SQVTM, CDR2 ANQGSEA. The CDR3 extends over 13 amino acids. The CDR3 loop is CSVVSGGYETQYF. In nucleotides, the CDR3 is TGCAGCGTTGTTTCCGGGGGCTATGAGACCCAGTACTTC.

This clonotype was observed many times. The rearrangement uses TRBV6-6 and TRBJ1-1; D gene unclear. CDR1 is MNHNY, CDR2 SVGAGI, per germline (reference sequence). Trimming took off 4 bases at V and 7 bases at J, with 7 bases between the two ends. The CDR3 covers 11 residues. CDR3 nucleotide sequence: TGTGCCAGCAGTTGGGCCGGTGAAGCTTTCTTT. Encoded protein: CASSWAGEAFF.

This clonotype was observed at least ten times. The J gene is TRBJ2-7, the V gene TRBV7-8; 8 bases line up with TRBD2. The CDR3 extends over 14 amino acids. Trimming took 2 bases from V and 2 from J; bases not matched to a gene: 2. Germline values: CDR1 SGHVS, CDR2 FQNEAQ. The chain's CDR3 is CASSLQAGAYEQYF. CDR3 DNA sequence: TGTGCCAGCAGCTTACAAGCGGGAGCCTACGAGCAGTACTTC. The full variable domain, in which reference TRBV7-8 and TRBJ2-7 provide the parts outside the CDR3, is GAGVSQSPRYKVAKRGQDVALRCDPISGHVSLFWYQQALGQGPEFLTYFQNEAQLDKSGLPSDRFFAERPEGSVSTLKIQRTQQEDSAVYLCASSLQAGAYEQYFGPGTRLTVT.